This record concerns one T cell receptor (beta chain) sequence. Authors' analysis steps: Reference gene primer amplification yielded estimated nucleated cell counts. Data came from immunoSEQ multiplex PCR; TCRdb stores just in-frame clones and leaves some out. V, J and clone size are taken as reported in that table, and D and trimming were inferred from the DNA itself. This table holds around 46,000 clones, about three quarters found once. These data belong to a study of blood T cell repertoires in COVID-19. Study summary: Samples representing acute and convalescent COVID-19 were sourced from the United States, Italy and Spain. The analysed material was cDNA or gDNA that came from T cells, B-cell-depleted T cells, or PBMCs.

This CDR3 is built from 15 residues. The germline gives CDR1 SGHDT, CDR2 YYEEEE. The J segment lost 12 bases and the V segment lost 0 bases, leaving 6 bases of the junction unmatched. The sequence derives from a human donor with active or convalescent COVID-19. The donor label of this sample is uncertain. The sample comprised peripheral blood. V is TRBV5-6 and J is TRBJ2-6; 10 bases fit TRBD2. The CDR3 region has the DNA TGTGCCAGCAGCTTGGGGCAGATAGCGGGAGGCGTCCTGACTTTC. This codes for CASSLGQIAGGVLTF. Using reference TRBV5-6 and TRBJ2-6 for the parts outside the CDR3, the full variable domain is DAGVTQSPTHLIKTRGQQVTLRCSPKSGHDTVSWYQQALGQGPQFIFQYYEEEERQRGNFPDRFSGHQFPNYSSELNVNALLLGDSALYLCASSLGQIAGGVLTFGAGSRLTVL.